This TCR beta chain was captured by sequencing in a study of blood T cell repertoires in COVID-19 (dated by TCRdb to 2019 to 2021). Context from the whole study: Collaborator samples came from the United States, Italy and Spain and covered acute and convalescent phases of COVID-19. Sample metadata almost always included a de-identified subject ID, COVID-19 status, age in years and sex. The repertoires were released in a freely available public database meant as a resource for research on the immune response to SARS-CoV-2. Where HLA class I and class II types were available, the types were taken from metadata supplied by the sample provider, not from assay-based typing. The samples were drawn from two sources: the first 160 participants of the ongoing ImmuneRACE study, and 1,200 or so subjects contributed by 6 global collaborators. The dataset comprised deeply sampled blood TCRbeta repertoires from subjects exposed to, actively infected with, or recovered from COVID-19. The material from the prospective study consisted of cDNA or gDNA derived from T cells, B-cell-depleted T cells, or PBMCs. Study-wide conclusions, independent of this receptor: The quantity of clinical and demographic metadata differed by source and by participant and was supplied without curation.

One collaborating source in Seattle enrolled patients during active infection and followed them longitudinally through the course of disease. Collaborating institutions collected whole blood in K2EDTA tubes following their own protocols. Collaborator samples were shipped for TCRbeta analysis as frozen whole blood, isolated PBMCs, or DNA extracted from either sample type. The CDR3, from cysteine to phenylalanine, totals 11 residues. Only the CDR3 DNA is retained, 33 bases long and in frame from the first base. For CDR1 and CDR2, the germline V gene (reference sequence) lists SEHNR and FQNEAQ. The trim is 5 bases for V and 6 bases for J, with a gap of 8 bases between the germline ends. The immunoSEQ Assay, a bias-controlled multiplex PCR, was used to amplify TCRbeta CDR3 regions from genomic DNA. For the original study's pipeline: The number of nucleated cells in each sample was estimated from the amplification of reference gene primers within the assay. To quantify the absolute abundance of each unique TCRbeta CDR3 rearrangement, sequence reads were collapsed and filtered. For each sample, productive Simpson clonality was calculated as the square root of Simpson's diversity index across productive rearrangements. The table comes from immuneACCESS by way of TCRdb, which keeps in-frame sequences with V and J called. Part of the clones is missing from these tables; in studies checked, under half for an unresolved V gene and the rest for unknown reasons. D and trimming were read from the DNA, whereas the V and J calls and clone size are those reported in that table. This sample lists under 60,000 clones; over 80% were detected once. In total, the top ten clones hold about 9.4% of the sample.

As for this clone: Its target antigen remains unknown. Per-base quality was not reported, and no clone a single base away is much larger than it.

The specimen sequenced was peripheral blood. The rearranged chain carries TRBV7-9 and TRBJ2-7, with the identity of the D gene unclear. This TCR was sampled from a man aged 30-40 years with COVID-19, enrolled during active disease. The CDR3 region has the sequence CASSLYGEQYF. The DNA reads TGTGCCAGCAGCCTCTACGGCGAGCAGTACTTC.